These T cell receptor beta chains were read from a single sample in a study of post-analysis software for immune sequencing data. TCRdb ran MiXCR on the PCR reads and lists one entry per CDR3 protein. Of 650,000 to 850,000 distinct CDR3 sequences in the sample, roughly 50% were seen once. The sequencing input was blood. The receptors stem from a girl aged 10 to 17 with multiple sclerosis. Each CDR3 is given with its conserved first and last residue. D genes are given only for firm matches. Clone size is shown for a subset of rows, as once, few, many or a class of expanded clone.

v_gene: TRBV4-3
j_gene: TRBJ2-7
abundance: NA
d_gene: TRBD2
CDR3nt: TGCGCCAGCAGCCAGCAGGTCCTAGCGGGGAGGCAGTACTTC
CDR3aa: CASSQQVLAGRQYF

v_gene: TRBV5-1
j_gene: TRBJ2-3
abundance: few
d_gene: NA
CDR3nt: TGCGCCAGCAGCTCCGCCCCAAGAGGGGGTACAGATACGCAGTATTTT
CDR3aa: CASSSAPRGGTDTQYF

v_gene: TRBV4-3
j_gene: TRBJ1-2
abundance: NA
d_gene: NA
CDR3nt: TGCGCCAGCAGCCAATCCACAGGGTCCCGATTAAATTATGGCTACACCTTC
CDR3aa: CASSQSTGSRLNYGYTF

v_gene: TRBV11-2
j_gene: TRBJ2-1
abundance: few
d_gene: TRBD2
CDR3nt: TGTGCCAGCAGCTCACATAGCGGGAGGGCGGATCAGTTCTTC
CDR3aa: CASSSHSGRADQFF

v_gene: TRBV12-3/TRBV12-4
j_gene: TRBJ2-1
abundance: NA
d_gene: NA
CDR3nt: TGTGCCAGCACCCCACGAGGGAACTCCTACAATGAGCAGTTCTTC
CDR3aa: CASTPRGNSYNEQFF

v_gene: TRBV20-1
j_gene: TRBJ1-2
abundance: NA
d_gene: NA
CDR3nt: TGCAGTGCTACCTCGGGGGCCGTCGAGGGGAATGGCTACACCTTC
CDR3aa: CSATSGAVEGNGYTF

v_gene: TRBV20-1
j_gene: TRBJ2-7
abundance: NA
d_gene: NA
CDR3nt: TGCAGTGCCAGCCCCCGGGACACTTCCTACGAGCAGTACTTC
CDR3aa: CSASPRDTSYEQYF

v_gene: TRBV20-1
j_gene: TRBJ2-1
abundance: few
d_gene: NA
CDR3nt: TGCAGTGCTAGAACTCTTGACATCCTGGGATACAATGAGCAGTTCTTC
CDR3aa: CSARTLDILGYNEQFF

v_gene: TRBV6-4
j_gene: TRBJ2-1
abundance: NA
d_gene: NA
CDR3nt: TGTGCCAGCAGTGACTCGTGGTCGTCTATCTTTCATGAGCAGTTCTTC
CDR3aa: CASSDSWSSIFHEQFF

v_gene: TRBV10-2
j_gene: TRBJ1-2
abundance: NA
d_gene: TRBD1
CDR3nt: TGCGCCAGCGGGGAACAGGGGGCTGGTGGCTACACCTTC
CDR3aa: CASGEQGAGGYTF

v_gene: TRBV7-2
j_gene: TRBJ2-1
abundance: once
d_gene: NA
CDR3nt: TGTGCCAGCAGCCCGCTATCGGGCAATGAGCAGTTCTTC
CDR3aa: CASSPLSGNEQFF

v_gene: TRBV20-1
j_gene: TRBJ2-7
abundance: few
d_gene: NA
CDR3nt: TGCAGTGCTAGAGATCTTTTGTCGAGCTCCTACGAGCAGTACTTC
CDR3aa: CSARDLLSSSYEQYF

v_gene: TRBV7-2
j_gene: TRBJ2-1
abundance: NA
d_gene: NA
CDR3nt: TGTGCCAGCAGCTTAGGCCTAGCGCTGGGGCACAATGAGCAGTTCTTC
CDR3aa: CASSLGLALGHNEQFF

v_gene: TRBV6-1
j_gene: TRBJ1-2
abundance: few
d_gene: NA
CDR3nt: TGTGCCAGCAGGGACAGCGGCTACACCTTC
CDR3aa: CASRDSGYTF

v_gene: TRBV5-1
j_gene: TRBJ2-1
abundance: NA
d_gene: NA
CDR3nt: TGCGCCAGCAGCTTGCCAGGGCCCTCCTACAATGAGCAGTTCTTC
CDR3aa: CASSLPGPSYNEQFF

v_gene: TRBV5-1
j_gene: TRBJ1-2
abundance: NA
d_gene: NA
CDR3nt: TGCGCCAGCAGCTTGAGTCAGGGGCGGAATGGCTACACCTTC
CDR3aa: CASSLSQGRNGYTF

v_gene: TRBV12-3/TRBV12-4
j_gene: TRBJ1-2
abundance: NA
d_gene: TRBD1
CDR3nt: TGTGCCAGCAGTCCGCGACAGGGGACCAACTATGGCTACACCTTC
CDR3aa: CASSPRQGTNYGYTF

v_gene: TRBV4-3
j_gene: TRBJ1-1
abundance: few
d_gene: NA
CDR3nt: TGCGCCAGCAGCCCCCTGACGAACACTGAAGCTTTCTTT
CDR3aa: CASSPLTNTEAFF

v_gene: TRBV5-1
j_gene: TRBJ2-7
abundance: many
d_gene: NA
CDR3nt: TGCGCCAGCAGCAATACCTACGAGCAGTACTTC
CDR3aa: CASSNTYEQYF

v_gene: TRBV7-9
j_gene: TRBJ1-2
abundance: NA
d_gene: NA
CDR3nt: TGTGCCAGCAGCTCACGCACTAAATGGGGTGGCTACACCTTC
CDR3aa: CASSSRTKWGGYTF

v_gene: TRBV7-2
j_gene: TRBJ2-1
abundance: NA
d_gene: TRBD2
CDR3nt: TGTGCCAGCAGCTTAGAGCGGGGTAAGGGGTACAATGAGCAGTTCTTC
CDR3aa: CASSLERGKGYNEQFF

v_gene: TRBV5-1
j_gene: TRBJ1-4
abundance: NA
d_gene: TRBD1
CDR3nt: TGCGCCAGCAGGTCCGGGACAGAGTCAACTAATGAAAAACTGTTTTTT
CDR3aa: CASRSGTESTNEKLFF

v_gene: TRBV29-1
j_gene: TRBJ1-1
abundance: NA
d_gene: NA
CDR3nt: TGCAGCGTTGGGATACCCGGGACGGACATGAACACTGAAGCTTTCTTT
CDR3aa: CSVGIPGTDMNTEAFF

v_gene: TRBV24-1
j_gene: TRBJ2-1
abundance: NA
d_gene: TRBD2
CDR3nt: TGTGCCACAGAAAAGCCGGGACTAGCGGGCAATGAGCAGTTCTTC
CDR3aa: CATEKPGLAGNEQFF

v_gene: TRBV9
j_gene: TRBJ1-1
abundance: NA
d_gene: NA
CDR3nt: TGTGCCAGCAGCCTTCTATTGAACACTGAAGCTTTCTTT
CDR3aa: CASSLLLNTEAFF

v_gene: TRBV4-3
j_gene: TRBJ1-1
abundance: few
d_gene: NA
CDR3nt: TGCGCCAGCAGCCAAGGTGGAGGGGGAGCTTTCTTT
CDR3aa: CASSQGGGGAFF

v_gene: TRBV7-8
j_gene: TRBJ1-4
abundance: NA
d_gene: TRBD1
CDR3nt: TGTGCCAGCAGCTTACCACCTTCAGGGGGCGCCAATGAAAAACTGTTTTTT
CDR3aa: CASSLPPSGGANEKLFF

v_gene: TRBV5-6
j_gene: TRBJ2-7
abundance: few
d_gene: NA
CDR3nt: TGTGCCAGCAGCTTTGGATGGGTGAACTACGAGCAGTACTTC
CDR3aa: CASSFGWVNYEQYF

v_gene: TRBV20-1
j_gene: TRBJ1-5
abundance: few
d_gene: NA
CDR3nt: TGCAGTGCTCCCCTCCCGGGGCGGCGGAATAATCAGCCCCAGCATTTT
CDR3aa: CSAPLPGRRNNQPQHF

v_gene: TRBV20-1
j_gene: TRBJ2-7
abundance: few
d_gene: TRBD2
CDR3nt: TGCAGTGCTAGTACACCTAGCGGGAGGTACTACGAGCAGTACTTC
CDR3aa: CSASTPSGRYYEQYF

v_gene: TRBV4-1
j_gene: TRBJ2-2
abundance: NA
d_gene: NA
CDR3nt: TGCGCCAGCAGCCCCAGAGGGGAACAGAACACCGGGGAGCTGTTTTTT
CDR3aa: CASSPRGEQNTGELFF

v_gene: TRBV13
j_gene: TRBJ2-5
abundance: NA
d_gene: TRBD2
CDR3nt: TGTGCCAGCAGCTTAGCGGCTAGCGGAGGAGAGACCCAGTACTTC
CDR3aa: CASSLAASGGETQYF

v_gene: TRBV7-2
j_gene: TRBJ2-7
abundance: NA
d_gene: TRBD1
CDR3nt: TGTGCCAGCAGCCCCCAGGGGGACGAGCAGTACTTC
CDR3aa: CASSPQGDEQYF

v_gene: TRBV28
j_gene: TRBJ2-3
abundance: few
d_gene: TRBD2
CDR3nt: TGTGCCAGCAGAGATACTAGCGGACTCACAGATACGCAGTATTTT
CDR3aa: CASRDTSGLTDTQYF